Listed below are T cell receptor beta chains from one sample, sequenced in a study of T cells in Graves' hyperthyroidism and ophthalmopathy. TCRdb reanalysed the multiplex PCR reads using MiXCR and keeps one entry per CDR3 protein. Among about 96,000 distinct CDR3 sequences, roughly 56% were seen once, and the ten largest hold 25% to 30%. Sequencing was done on a sample of blood. These receptors were obtained from a woman aged 40-49 years with Graves' hyperthyroidism. Both conserved end residues are part of each CDR3. Fields, in order: clone size, V gene, CDR3 length, D gene, J gene, CDR3 DNA, CDR3 protein. A D gene is named only where the DNA matches it firmly. Not all rows give a size; the values are once, few, many and, for expanded clones, a class.

clone_size: many
v_call: TRBV29-1
cdr3_length: 12
d_call: TRBD1
j_call: TRBJ2-7
cdr3_nt: TGCAGCGTGGGACAGGGGGCCTACGAGCAGTACTTC
cdr3_aa: CSVGQGAYEQYF

clone_size: many
v_call: TRBV2
cdr3_length: 13
d_call: TRBD1
j_call: TRBJ2-7
cdr3_nt: TGTGCCAGCGGCAGGGACAGCTCCTACGAGCAGTACTTC
cdr3_aa: CASGRDSSYEQYF

clone_size: few
v_call: TRBV6-6
cdr3_length: 13
d_call: .
j_call: TRBJ2-5
cdr3_nt: TGTGCCAGCAGGGGGGGCGCGGTGGCGACCCAGTACTTC
cdr3_aa: CASRGGAVATQYF

clone_size: many
v_call: TRBV11-3
cdr3_length: 17
d_call: .
j_call: TRBJ1-6
cdr3_nt: TGTGCCAGCAGCTTAGGACGTCTTCGGGCCAAAAATTCACCCCTCCACTTT
cdr3_aa: CASSLGRLRAKNSPLHF

clone_size: many
v_call: TRBV7-9
cdr3_length: 16
d_call: TRBD1
j_call: TRBJ1-2
cdr3_nt: TGTGCCAGCAGCCACCCGGGACAGGGATGGTTCGGTGGCTACACCTTC
cdr3_aa: CASSHPGQGWFGGYTF

clone_size: few
v_call: TRBV12-3/TRBV12-4
cdr3_length: 17
d_call: TRBD1
j_call: TRBJ2-3
cdr3_nt: TGTGCCAGCTCACCACCGTGGCAGGGGGCGTACACAGATACGCAGTATTTT
cdr3_aa: CASSPPWQGAYTDTQYF

clone_size: .
v_call: TRBV2
cdr3_length: 12
d_call: .
j_call: TRBJ1-2
cdr3_nt: TGTGCCAGCAGTGAAGGGTCTGTCGGCTACACCTTC
cdr3_aa: CASSEGSVGYTF

clone_size: .
v_call: TRBV29-1
cdr3_length: 10
d_call: .
j_call: TRBJ2-2
cdr3_nt: TGCAGCGGTAGGACAGGGGAGCTGTTTTTT
cdr3_aa: CSGRTGELFF

clone_size: many
v_call: TRBV20-1
cdr3_length: 15
d_call: .
j_call: TRBJ2-7
cdr3_nt: TGCAGTGCTAGAACCCTCCTCGGCAGCTCCTACGAGCAGTACTTC
cdr3_aa: CSARTLLGSSYEQYF

clone_size: many
v_call: TRBV20-1
cdr3_length: 14
d_call: TRBD2
j_call: TRBJ2-3
cdr3_nt: TGCAGTGCCGTGGCGGGAGGTCGCGCAGATACGCAGTATTTT
cdr3_aa: CSAVAGGRADTQYF

clone_size: many
v_call: TRBV20-1
cdr3_length: 13
d_call: TRBD1
j_call: TRBJ2-7
cdr3_nt: TGCAGTGCCCCTCCGGGACAGGGCTACGAGCAGTACTTC
cdr3_aa: CSAPPGQGYEQYF

clone_size: .
v_call: TRBV12-3/TRBV12-4
cdr3_length: 14
d_call: TRBD1
j_call: TRBJ1-5
cdr3_nt: TGTGCCAGCAGTCGCACAGGGGGGGATCAGCCCCAGCATTTT
cdr3_aa: CASSRTGGDQPQHF

clone_size: many
v_call: TRBV15
cdr3_length: 15
d_call: TRBD1
j_call: TRBJ1-4
cdr3_nt: TGTGCCACCAGCCGCAACAGGGGGTGGAGGGGAAAACTGTTTTTT
cdr3_aa: CATSRNRGWRGKLFF

clone_size: few
v_call: TRBV7-8
cdr3_length: 17
d_call: .
j_call: TRBJ1-5
cdr3_nt: TGTGCCAGCAGCATGACAGCGGGAGGGCGGCAGGGTCAGCCCCAGCATTTT
cdr3_aa: CASSMTAGGRQGQPQHF

clone_size: .
v_call: TRBV9
cdr3_length: 13
d_call: .
j_call: TRBJ1-4
cdr3_nt: TGTGCCAGCAGCCCTTCAGGGAATGAAAAACTGTTTTTT
cdr3_aa: CASSPSGNEKLFF

clone_size: .
v_call: TRBV7-6
cdr3_length: 13
d_call: .
j_call: TRBJ1-1
cdr3_nt: TGTGCCAGCAGCTTCGGCAGAAACACTGAAGCTTTCTTT
cdr3_aa: CASSFGRNTEAFF

clone_size: .
v_call: TRBV11-1
cdr3_length: 15
d_call: .
j_call: TRBJ1-1
cdr3_nt: TGTGCCAGCAGTAGCGTGGGACGGCCGTCCACTGAAGCTTTCTTT
cdr3_aa: CASSSVGRPSTEAFF

clone_size: .
v_call: TRBV7-9
cdr3_length: 15
d_call: TRBD1
j_call: TRBJ2-7
cdr3_nt: TGTGCCAGCAGCGGACAGGGTGGGGAGAGCTACGAGCAGTACTTC
cdr3_aa: CASSGQGGESYEQYF

clone_size: .
v_call: TRBV20-1
cdr3_length: 16
d_call: TRBD1
j_call: TRBJ2-2
cdr3_nt: TGCAGTGCCCGCGACAGGGGGCGAATGAACACTGAGGAGCTGTTTTTT
cdr3_aa: CSARDRGRMNTEELFF

clone_size: .
v_call: TRBV7-4
cdr3_length: 15
d_call: .
j_call: TRBJ2-5
cdr3_nt: TGTGCCAGCAGCTTACCGGGGGAGGACCAAGAGACCCAGTACTTC
cdr3_aa: CASSLPGEDQETQYF

clone_size: many
v_call: TRBV7-7
cdr3_length: 14
d_call: .
j_call: TRBJ2-7
cdr3_nt: TGTGCCAGCAGCTTAGCGGGTGCAGGGAGCGAGCAGTACTTC
cdr3_aa: CASSLAGAGSEQYF

clone_size: .
v_call: TRBV20-1
cdr3_length: 15
d_call: .
j_call: TRBJ2-5
cdr3_nt: TGCAGTGCTAGGACAGGGAGGCAATACCAAGAGACCCAGTACTTC
cdr3_aa: CSARTGRQYQETQYF